The 8 T cell receptor beta chains below were found in one sample sequenced in a study of CD8 T cells in ankylosing spondylitis. General study results and limits: Characteristic, it appeared, of ankylosing spondylitis blood was a TCR beta motif of fewer than 10 highly homologous variants.

The antigens of these receptors remain unknown. TCRdb re-analysed the 5' RACE reads in MiXCR, keeping a single row per CDR3 protein. The sample holds fewer than 250,000 distinct CDR3 sequences, around 19% seen once. Sample: blood, either unsorted or a sorted T cell fraction (not recorded which). Receptors were obtained from a male donor with ankylosing spondylitis.

This clonotype was seen a handful of times. The CDR3, as DNA: TGTGCCAGCAGTTACGCTGCGGGAGCCCCAGATACGCAGTATTTT. It codes for CASSYAAGAPDTQYF. The rearrangement joins TRBV6-5 to TRBJ2-3; 7 positions match TRBD2. Trimming removed 2 bases from V and 4 bases from J; junction bases left unmatched: 6. This CDR3 has 15 residues. From germline, CDR1 is MNHEY and CDR2 SVGAGI.

There are a few counts of this clonotype. The V and J genes are TRBV4-3 and TRBJ2-7; TRBD2 matches at 7 bases. Per germline, CDR1 LGHNA and CDR2 YSLEER. CDR3 length: 17 residues. The V and J ends lost 0 bases and 4 bases, in that order; junction bases with no gene match: 12. This CDR3 reads CASSQDRRWEGLYEQYF. In nucleotides, the CDR3 is TGCGCCAGCAGCCAAGATCGGAGGTGGGAGGGCCTTTACGAGCAGTACTTC.

CDR3 sequence (DNA): TGTGCCAGCAGCTTAGGGGCGGGTACTGTCGAGCAGTACTTC. This codes for CASSLGAGTVEQYF. The chain recombines TRBV7-6 with TRBJ2-7; perhaps TRBD2 as D (5 bases). Deletions cut 1 base from V and 6 bases from J, with 13 bases between. The CDR3 covers 14 residues. Germline CDR1 SGHVS, CDR2 FNYEAQ.

The chain carries TRBV2 and TRBJ2-1, with D possibly matching TRBD2 (5 bases). Germline CDR1 SNHLY, CDR2 FYNNEI. V lost 3 bases and J lost 8, with 14 bases in between. The CDR3 length is 14 residues. As DNA, the CDR3 is TGTGCCAGCAGTGATCCGAAGGGAGCCGATGAGCAGTTCTTC. Translation gives CASSDPKGADEQFF. The entire variable domain, with the rest obtained from reference TRBV2 and TRBJ2-1, is as follows: EPEVTQTPSHQVTQMGQEVILRCVPISNHLYFYWYRQILGQKVEFLVSFYNNEISEKSEIFDDQFSVERPDGSNFTLKIRSTKLEDSAMYFCASSDPKGADEQFFGPGTRLTVL.

This chain uses TRBV29-1 with TRBJ2-1, with a weak D call TRBD2 (6 bases). This CDR3 spans 10 amino acids. CDR1 and CDR2 (germline): SQVTM, ANQGSEA. The CDR3: CGGTSNEQFF. In nucleotides, the CDR3 is TGCGGAGGGACCTCCAATGAGCAGTTCTTC.

The chain has TRBV20-1 and TRBJ2-3, with 11 bases matching TRBD2. Germline loops: CDR1 DFQATT, CDR2 SNEGSKA (reference sequence). This CDR3 is 15 amino acids long. Trimming took 3 bases from V and 5 from J; bases not matched to a gene: 7. CDR3: CSASLAGGLGDTQYF. The CDR3 DNA sequence: TGCAGTGCTAGTCTAGCGGGGGGCCTGGGAGATACGCAGTATTTT.

This sequence joins TRBV6-5 and TRBJ1-5; maybe TRBD1 (5 bases). The CDR3 contains 13 residues. Germline CDR1 MNHEY, CDR2 SVGAGI. Trimming cost V 5 bases and J 9 bases, with 14 bases left between them. The DNA for the CDR3 is TGTGCCAGCAGTAACAGGATGTTGTGGCCCCAGCATTTT. Protein product: CASSNRMLWPQHF.

This clonotype was counted many times. V usage is TRBV4-1 and J usage is TRBJ2-3; perhaps D is TRBD1 or TRBD2 (5 bases each). V was cut by 3 bases and J by 3 bases, with 16 bases left in between. The length of the CDR3 is 16 residues. Looked up from germline, CDR1 is MGHRA and CDR2 is YSYEKL. CDR3 sequence (DNA): TGCGCCAGCAGCCACGCCGGGACCCAGCCAACAGATACGCAGTATTTT. This gives the protein CASSHAGTQPTDTQYF.